This T cell receptor (beta chain) is from a study of early T cells in non-severe SARS-CoV-2 infection. About the research overall: Investigators sequenced bulk RNA drawn from unsorted whole blood, and chains remained unpaired.

Per the germline V gene, CDR1 is MRHNA and CDR2 is SNTAGT. V shed 0 bases and J shed 4 bases, with 6 bases lying between them. The CDR3 length is 14 residues. This clonotype appeared many times. Individual cDNA molecules were tagged with unique molecular identifiers. TCRdb re-called the 5' RACE reads through MiXCR, storing one row per CDR3 protein. The sample holds roughly 57,000 distinct CDR3 sequences, roughly an eighth seen once. The TCR was taken from an adult who was a healthcare worker with PCR-confirmed SARS-CoV-2 infection or an uninfected control (not recorded which). The sequencing sample was made of whole blood. The chain combines TRBV6-4 with TRBJ2-2; possible D gene TRBD2, 6 bases. The CDR3 sequence is CASSDSTSTGELFF. CDR3 nucleotides: TGTGCCAGCAGTGACTCGACTAGCACCGGGGAGCTGTTTTTT.